The rows below give T cell receptor beta chains drawn from one sample of a study of T-cell memory formation after mild COVID-19. TCRdb redid the calling of the 5' RACE reads with MiXCR, one entry per CDR3 protein. The table has 150,000 to 200,000 distinct CDR3 sequences, less than 20% seen once. The sequencing sample was made of PBMCs or a T cell subset sorted from them (not recorded which). The source of these receptors is a man aged 18 to 30 who had mild COVID-19 (a few samples of this study predate the infection). Cell type and time point are not known. Each CDR3 is given with its conserved first and last residue. The D gene is left open where the match is weak. Size is stated for part of the rows, as once, few or many counts, or as a class when the clone is expanded.

D gene	clone size	J gene	V gene	CDR3 DNA	CDR3 protein
.	many	TRBJ1-4	TRBV5-1	TGCGCCAGCAGCTTGGGGCTCCGGGACGCTAATGAAAAACTGTTTTTT	CASSLGLRDANEKLFF
TRBD2	few	TRBJ2-3	TRBV5-1	TGCGCCAGCAGCTTGGCCCTAGCGGGGGGCCTGGATACGCAGTATTTT	CASSLALAGGLDTQYF
.	few	TRBJ2-5	TRBV28	TGTGCCAGCAGTACGCCCTGGACAAAAGAGACCCAGTACTTC	CASSTPWTKETQYF
TRBD2	few	TRBJ2-5	TRBV10-3	TGTGCCATCAGTGAGTCGCGGGGGTCCCAAGAGACCCAGTACTTC	CAISESRGSQETQYF
TRBD1	few	TRBJ1-1	TRBV7-9	TGTGCCAGCAGCTACGTACAGGGGGCGGAAGCTTTCTTT	CASSYVQGAEAFF
TRBD1	.	TRBJ2-5	TRBV27	TGTGCCAGCAGCCCTAGGGGGCGGGAGACCCAGTACTTC	CASSPRGRETQYF
.	few	TRBJ1-6	TRBV10-3	TGTGCCATCAGTGACCCCAGGTACCCGAGGGATTCACCCCTCCACTTT	CAISDPRYPRDSPLHF
.	few	TRBJ2-3	TRBV7-3	TGTGCCAGCAGCCCCGGACGGGCAGATACGCAGTATTTT	CASSPGRADTQYF
.	few	TRBJ2-2	TRBV12-3/TRBV12-4	TGTGCCAGCAATGAGTACGCGAACACCGGGGAGCTGTTTTTT	CASNEYANTGELFF
.	.	TRBJ1-2	TRBV19	TGTGCCAGTAGTAAGGGCCCCCTGGAAAGTGGCTACACCTTC	CASSKGPLESGYTF
.	.	TRBJ2-1	TRBV6-2/TRBV6-3	TGTGCCAGCAGGGATGATAGGTATGAGCAGTTCTTC	CASRDDRYEQFF
.	few	TRBJ2-1	TRBV5-4	TGTGCCAGCAGCTTCGGGGCGAGCTCCTACAATGAGCAGTTCTTC	CASSFGASSYNEQFF
.	.	TRBJ2-5	TRBV12-3/TRBV12-4	TGTGCCAGCAGTTCCGGGACAACCCGGGCCGAGACCCAGTACTTC	CASSSGTTRAETQYF
.	.	TRBJ2-1	TRBV11-2	TGTGCCAGCAGCTTAGAGGGGGTCGAGCAGTTCTTC	CASSLEGVEQFF
.	few	TRBJ2-4	TRBV7-2	TGTGCCAGCAGCTTAGTAGTCCAGCGGGAAAACATTCAGTACTTC	CASSLVVQRENIQYF
.	few	TRBJ2-5	TRBV11-1	TGTGCCAGCAGCTTAGCCCTAGGGTACGAGACCCAGTACTTC	CASSLALGYETQYF
.	.	TRBJ2-5	TRBV7-2	TGTGCCAGCAGCCGCCCGAACGAGGAGACCCAGTACTTC	CASSRPNEETQYF
.	.	TRBJ2-1	TRBV24-1	TGTGCCACCAGTGAGGATGGGACAAACAATGAGCAGTTCTTC	CATSEDGTNNEQFF
.	few	TRBJ1-1	TRBV5-1	TGCGCCAGCAGCCGGGGGCCGGGCACTGAAGCTTTCTTT	CASSRGPGTEAFF
TRBD1	.	TRBJ2-6	TRBV5-1	TGCGCCAGCAGCTTGCGGGGACAGGGGGAATCTGGGGCCAACGTCCTGACTTTC	CASSLRGQGESGANVLTF
.	few	TRBJ1-1	TRBV12-3/TRBV12-4	TGTGCCAGCAACCTCCAGGGGGAAGCTTTCTTT	CASNLQGEAFF
TRBD1	many	TRBJ2-7	TRBV7-2	TGTGCCAGCAGCGTCGACAGGGCCTACGAGCAGTACTTC	CASSVDRAYEQYF
TRBD2	.	TRBJ2-4	TRBV9	TGTGCCAGCAGCGTAGTAGCTAGCGGGGGGCCGGGAAACATTCAGTACTTC	CASSVVASGGPGNIQYF
.	.	TRBJ1-1	TRBV28	TGTGCCAGCAGTTTTCTGTTCACTGAAGCTTTCTTT	CASSFLFTEAFF
.	.	TRBJ1-2	TRBV7-2	TGTGCCAGCAGCACCCGACAGACCTACAACTATGGCTACACCTTC	CASSTRQTYNYGYTF
.	.	TRBJ2-5	TRBV4-2	TGTGCCAGCAGCCAAGGGGGCGCATGGGAGACCCAGTACTTC	CASSQGGAWETQYF
.	.	TRBJ2-1	TRBV25-1	TGTGCCAGCAGTGAATTCCAGGGGTCGCCCTACAATGAGCAGTTCTTC	CASSEFQGSPYNEQFF
.	many	TRBJ2-5	TRBV24-1	TGTGCCACCAGTGACGCTACCGGGACAAAAGAGACCCAGTACTTC	CATSDATGTKETQYF
TRBD1	few	TRBJ2-7	TRBV5-1	TGCGCCAGCAGTTTGGGGCCGGGACAGGGGAATACCTACGAGCAGTACTTC	CASSLGPGQGNTYEQYF
TRBD1	many	TRBJ1-3	TRBV12-3/TRBV12-4	TGTGCCAGCAGGGAGACAGGGTCGGGAAACACCATATATTTT	CASRETGSGNTIYF
.	.	TRBJ1-6	TRBV5-1	TGCGCCAGCAGCTTGGTGGCAGTGAATTCACCCCTCCACTTT	CASSLVAVNSPLHF
.	.	TRBJ1-6	TRBV2	TGTGCCAGCTCGCCAGACTCCTATAATTCACCCCTCCACTTT	CASSPDSYNSPLHF
TRBD1	.	TRBJ1-4	TRBV5-5	TGTGCCAGCAGCTTGGACAGGGGGGATGAAAAACTGTTTTTT	CASSLDRGDEKLFF
.	.	TRBJ2-3	TRBV3-1	TGTGCCAGCAGCCAGAGAAGAACTGGGGTAGATACGCAGTATTTT	CASSQRRTGVDTQYF
TRBD2	.	TRBJ2-1	TRBV20-1	TGCAGTGCTCTCGTAGCGGGGGACTACAATGAGCAGTTCTTC	CSALVAGDYNEQFF
.	.	TRBJ2-5	TRBV7-2	TGTGCCAGCAGCCCCCAGCGGCTCCCTGGGACCCAGTACTTC	CASSPQRLPGTQYF
TRBD1	few	TRBJ2-2	TRBV11-1	TGTGCCAGCAGCTCCCGGGACAGGGTTAACACCGGGGAGCTGTTTTTT	CASSSRDRVNTGELFF
.	few	TRBJ2-7	TRBV9	TGTGCCAGCAGCGTAGCTGGGGGTCAGGGGTACGAGCAGTACTTC	CASSVAGGQGYEQYF
TRBD1	.	TRBJ1-1	TRBV7-2	TGTGCCAGCAGCTTAGTAGGGGGCAGGAAGAACACTGAAGCTTTCTTT	CASSLVGGRKNTEAFF
.	few	TRBJ2-2	TRBV7-9	TGTGCCAGCAGCTACCGGGACTCCAACACCGGGGAGCTGTTTTTT	CASSYRDSNTGELFF
TRBD1	few	TRBJ1-2	TRBV7-2	TGTGCCAGCAGCCTACTGGGACAGAACTATGGCTACACCTTC	CASSLLGQNYGYTF